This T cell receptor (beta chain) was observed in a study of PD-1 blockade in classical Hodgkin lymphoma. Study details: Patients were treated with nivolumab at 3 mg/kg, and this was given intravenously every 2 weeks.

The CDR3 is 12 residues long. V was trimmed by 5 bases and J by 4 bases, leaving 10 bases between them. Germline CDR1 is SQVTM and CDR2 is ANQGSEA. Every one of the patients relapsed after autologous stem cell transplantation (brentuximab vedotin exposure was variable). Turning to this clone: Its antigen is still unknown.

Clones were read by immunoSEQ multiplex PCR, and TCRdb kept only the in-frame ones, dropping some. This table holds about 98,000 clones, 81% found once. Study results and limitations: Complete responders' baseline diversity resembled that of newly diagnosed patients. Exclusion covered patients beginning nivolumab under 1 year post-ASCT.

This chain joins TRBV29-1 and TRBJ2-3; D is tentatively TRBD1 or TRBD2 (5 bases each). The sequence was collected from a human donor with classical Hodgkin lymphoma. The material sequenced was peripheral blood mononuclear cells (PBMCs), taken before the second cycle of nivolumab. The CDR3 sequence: CSVRRDPDTQYF. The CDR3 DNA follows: TGCAGCGTTCGCAGGGACCCAGATACGCAGTATTTT.